The 4 T cell receptor beta chains reported below all come from one sample, sequenced in a study of cytomegalovirus exposure and HLA in healthy donors (TCRdb year 2017). Library prep was done by the immunoSEQ multiplex PCR assay. The multiplex PCR relied on a mix of 60 forward primers for TCR Vbeta segments and 13 reverse primers for TCR Jbeta segments. TCRdb stores this immuneACCESS table with in-frame sequences only. Part of the clones is absent; in the studies checked, under half of the shortfall reflects unresolved V genes, and no reason is known for the rest. The sample profile shows 100,000 to 150,000 clones; approximately 85% of them were found once. The ten most abundant clones make up over 1.5% of the sample. The sample taken for sequencing was PBMCs. The receptors were gathered from a boy aged 5-17 years in good health and CMV-seronegative.

To note about this clone: Mismatch with germline at one junction end may stem from a read error. This chain joins TRBV19 and TRBJ1-2, with D perhaps matching TRBD1 (6 bases). This CDR3 contains 13 residues. Germline-derived CDR1 and CDR2 are LNHDA and SQIVND (reference sequence). The CDR3 coding sequence is TGTGCCAGTAGTATAGTAGGGACACCAACCTACCCCTTC. Translating it yields CASSIVGTPTYPF.

V and J are TRBV4-1 and TRBJ2-1; unclear D gene. CDR1 is MGHRA, CDR2 YSYEKL, per germline. The CDR3 is made up of 16 amino acids. V was trimmed by 1 base and J by 1 base, leaving 11 bases between them. The CDR3 sequence is CASSQVVSPSYNEQFF. In DNA form, the CDR3 reads TGCGCCAGCAGCCAAGTGGTTAGCCCTTCCTACAATGAGCAGTTCTTC.

The chain links TRBV4-2 to TRBJ2-1, with 8 bases lining up with TRBD1. CDR1 and CDR2 from the germline V gene are LGHNA and YNFKEQ. Unmatched junction bases numbered 11, after V lost 3 bases and J lost 7 bases. The CDR3 is made up of 16 amino acids. The CDR3 region is CASSQVGQGMTNEQFF. The CDR3 coding sequence is TGTGCCAGCAGCCAGGTCGGACAGGGAATGACAAATGAGCAGTTCTTC.

The chain joins TRBV29-1 to TRBJ2-3; possible D gene TRBD2, 5 bases. The CDR3 length is 14 residues. With 7 bases removed from V and 3 bases from J, the gap between germline ends came to 17 bases. Germline loops: CDR1 SQVTM, CDR2 ANQGSEA. The CDR3 region is CSAPRGKGTDTQYF. The CDR3 bases are TGCAGCGCCCCCCGAGGGAAAGGGACAGATACGCAGTATTTT.